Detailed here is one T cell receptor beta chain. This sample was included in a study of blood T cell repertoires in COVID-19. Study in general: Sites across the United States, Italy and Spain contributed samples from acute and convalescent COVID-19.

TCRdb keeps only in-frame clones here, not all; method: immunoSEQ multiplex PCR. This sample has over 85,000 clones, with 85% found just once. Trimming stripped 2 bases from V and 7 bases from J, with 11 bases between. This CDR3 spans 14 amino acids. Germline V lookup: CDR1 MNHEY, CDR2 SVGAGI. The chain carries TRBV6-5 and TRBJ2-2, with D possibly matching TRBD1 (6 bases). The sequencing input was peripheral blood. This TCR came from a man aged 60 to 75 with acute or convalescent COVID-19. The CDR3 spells CASSYIQGSGELFF. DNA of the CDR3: TGTGCCAGCAGTTACATTCAGGGGAGCGGGGAGCTGTTTTTT.